This TCR beta chain was identified during a study of technical replicates of blood from several donors. This CDR3 has 13 residues. Germline loops: CDR1 LNHDA, CDR2 SQIVND (reference sequence). J gave up 3 bases and V 5 bases, and 4 bases lay outside the gene matches. Data came from immunoSEQ multiplex PCR; TCRdb stores just in-frame clones and leaves some out. The sample includes tens of thousands of clones, just under 95% of them seen just once. The clonotype comes from a human donor in good health. Source material: T cells isolated from PBMCs. The V and J genes are TRBV19 and TRBJ2-7, with 7 bases matching TRBD2. Here the CDR3 DNA reads TGTGCCAGTAGTTCTCCGGGGGGCTACGAGCAGTACTTC. Amino acid sequence: CASSSPGGYEQYF.